These T cell receptor beta chains were read from a single sample in a study of cytomegalovirus exposure and HLA in healthy donors. Data came from immunoSEQ multiplex PCR; TCRdb stores just in-frame clones and leaves some out. The sample consists of 65,000 to 85,000 clones, under 85% of them appearing once. Specimen: PBMCs. All receptors derive from a middle-aged woman in good health and CMV-seropositive. Each CDR3 is given with its conserved first and last residue. Fields, in order: clone size, J gene, D gene, V gene, CDR3 protein, CDR3 DNA. D genes are given only for firm matches. Some rows mark clone size as missing; the rest say once, few, many or name a class of expanded clone.

>.|TRBJ2-3|.|TRBV6-5
CASSYSVVGADTQYF
TGTGCCAGCAGTTACTCTGTAGTAGGAGCAGATACGCAGTATTTT
>.|TRBJ2-7|.|TRBV28
CASRSAQREQYF
TGTGCCAGCAGGTCAGCCCAGCGCGAGCAGTACTTC
>.|TRBJ2-3|TRBD1|TRBV19
CASSIRRAGGTNTDTQYF
TGTGCCAGTAGTATACGGCGGGCAGGGGGAACGAACACAGATACGCAGTATTTT
>.|TRBJ2-7|.|TRBV19
CASSTDRPPYEQYF
TGTGCCAGTAGTACCGACAGGCCTCCCTACGAGCAGTACTTC
>once|TRBJ1-3|.|TRBV6-1
CASSELVSASGNTIYF
TGTGCCAGCAGTGAACTCGTTAGCGCCTCTGGAAACACCATATATTTT
>few|TRBJ2-1|TRBD2|TRBV27
CASSSLPSGRNNEQFF
TGTGCCAGCAGTTCCCTCCCTAGCGGGAGGAACAATGAGCAGTTCTTC
>once|TRBJ2-1|TRBD2|TRBV7-9
CASSLDGLAGVNEQFF
TGTGCCAGCAGCTTAGACGGGCTAGCGGGAGTCAATGAGCAGTTCTTC
>.|TRBJ2-3|.|TRBV5-1
CASSLGLSTDTQYF
TGCGCCAGCAGCTTGGGACTCAGCACAGATACGCAGTATTTT
>.|TRBJ2-3|TRBD1|TRBV28
CASSSGQSRYTQYF
TGTGCCAGCAGTTCGGGACAGTCGAGGTATACGCAGTATTTT
>.|TRBJ2-5|.|TRBV27
CASSYRVAETQYF
TGTGCCAGCAGCTACAGGGTCGCAGAGACCCAGTACTTC
>.|TRBJ2-3|TRBD2|TRBV9
CASSTGTSGVDTQYF
TGTGCCAGCAGCACTGGGACTAGCGGGGTGGATACGCAGTATTTT
>.|TRBJ2-7|TRBD1|TRBV19
CASSNRGSNEQYF
TGTGCCAGTAGTAACAGGGGATCGAACGAGCAGTACTTC
>.|TRBJ2-7|TRBD2|TRBV4-2
CASSPQMTSGSYEQYF
TGTGCCAGCAGCCCACAGATGACTAGCGGGAGCTACGAGCAGTACTTC
>few|TRBJ1-1|.|TRBV10-1
CASRTRQRMNTEAFF
TGCGCCAGCCGCACCAGACAGAGAATGAACACTGAAGCTTTCTTT
>few|TRBJ2-5|TRBD2|TRBV6-1
CATMVGWGGETQYF
TGTGCCACCATGGTGGGGTGGGGGGGGGAGACCCAGTACTTC
>few|TRBJ2-3|TRBD1|TRBV13
CASSLEQGSDTQYF
TGTGCCAGCAGCTTAGAACAGGGGTCAGATACGCAGTATTTT
>few|TRBJ2-1|TRBD2|TRBV2
CASNRLAGVPLSEQFF
TGTGCCAGCAACCGACTAGCGGGGGTTCCTTTGAGTGAGCAGTTCTTC
>.|TRBJ2-7|.|TRBV7-9
CASSSWEGDLQYF
TGTGCCAGCAGCAGTTGGGAGGGGGACCTACAGTACTTC
>.|TRBJ1-4|.|TRBV28
CASKGGSYNEKLFF
TGTGCCAGCAAGGGAGGCAGCTATAATGAAAAACTGTTTTTT